The present TCR beta chain was sequenced within a study of blood T cell repertoires in COVID-19. The overall study: COVID-19 samples collected from the United States, Italy and Spain covered acute and convalescent phases. Nucleic acid was either cDNA or gDNA, and it came from T cells, B-cell-depleted T cells, or PBMCs.

Per the authors' pipeline: Nucleated cell number was recorded as an estimate derived from reference gene primer amplification. Repertoires were generated with immunoSEQ multiplex PCR, while TCRdb's copy carries only in-frame clones and drops some. The V and J calls and the clone size are those of that table, but D and trimming were determined from the DNA. Here the sample spans some 120,000 clones, approximately 83% being singletons. This clone has more than one count but fewer than ten. Germline V gene sequence: CDR1 KGHSH, CDR2 LQKENI. V lost 1 base and J lost 5; bases outside the gene matches: 7. This CDR3 has 15 amino acids.

The sample comprised peripheral blood. The clonotype comes from a woman in her forties or fifties with acute or convalescent COVID-19. This chain uses TRBV18 with TRBJ1-1, with 7 bases that match TRBD1. CDR3 sequence (DNA): TGTGCCAGCTCACCACTAAGTGGCAGGGGGACTGAAGCTTTCTTT. It encodes CASSPLSGRGTEAFF.